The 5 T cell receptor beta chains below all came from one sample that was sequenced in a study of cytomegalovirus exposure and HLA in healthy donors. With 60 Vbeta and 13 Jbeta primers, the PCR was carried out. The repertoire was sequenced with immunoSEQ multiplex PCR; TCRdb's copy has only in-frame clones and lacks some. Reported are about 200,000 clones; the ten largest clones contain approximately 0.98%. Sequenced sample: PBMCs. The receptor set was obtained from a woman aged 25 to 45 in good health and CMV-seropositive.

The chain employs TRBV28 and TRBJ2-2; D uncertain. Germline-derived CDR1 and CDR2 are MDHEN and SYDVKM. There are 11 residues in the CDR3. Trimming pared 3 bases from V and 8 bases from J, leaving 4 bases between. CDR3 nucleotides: TGTGCCAGCAGTTTGTATGGGGAGCTGTTTTTT. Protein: CASSLYGELFF.

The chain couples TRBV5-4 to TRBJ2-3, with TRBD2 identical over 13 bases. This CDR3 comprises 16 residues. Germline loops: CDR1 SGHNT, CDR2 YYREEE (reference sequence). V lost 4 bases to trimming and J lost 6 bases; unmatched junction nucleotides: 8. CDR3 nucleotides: TGTGCCAGCAGCACAAGACTAGCGGGGGGCAGGGATACGCAGTATTTT. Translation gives CASSTRLAGGRDTQYF.

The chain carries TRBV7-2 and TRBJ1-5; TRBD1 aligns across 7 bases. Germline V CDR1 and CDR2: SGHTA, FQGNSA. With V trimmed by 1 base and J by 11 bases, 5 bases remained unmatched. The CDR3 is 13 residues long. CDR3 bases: TGTGCCAGCAGCTTAGAAATCGACAGGGCCCAGCATTTT. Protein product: CASSLEIDRAQHF.

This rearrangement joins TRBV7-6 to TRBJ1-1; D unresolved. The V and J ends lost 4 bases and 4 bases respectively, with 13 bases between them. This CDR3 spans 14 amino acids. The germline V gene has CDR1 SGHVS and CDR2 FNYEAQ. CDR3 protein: CASSSGEEVTEAFF. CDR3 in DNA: TGTGCCAGCAGCTCCGGGGAGGAGGTCACTGAAGCTTTCTTT.

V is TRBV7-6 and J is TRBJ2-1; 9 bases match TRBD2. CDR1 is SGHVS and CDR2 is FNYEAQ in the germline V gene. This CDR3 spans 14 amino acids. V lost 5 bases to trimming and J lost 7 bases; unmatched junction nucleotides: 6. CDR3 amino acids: CASSTGTSSNEQFF. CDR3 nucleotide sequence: TGTGCCAGCAGCACCGGGACTAGCTCTAATGAGCAGTTCTTC.